These 31 T cell receptor beta chains were sequenced from one sample in a study of cytomegalovirus exposure and HLA in healthy donors. In the PCR, 60 Vbeta and 13 Jbeta primers were used. Sequenced by immunoSEQ multiplex PCR; TCRdb stores in-frame clones only, minus some. The table lists under 200,000 clones, approximately 86% of them singletons. Sequenced material: PBMCs. The receptor source for this set is a woman aged 25-40 years in good health and CMV-seronegative.

This rearrangement joins TRBV14 to TRBJ2-5; 7 positions agree with TRBD1. The trim removed 4 bases at V and 5 bases at J, leaving 4 bases unmatched. Germline V gene sequence: CDR1 SGHDN, CDR2 FVKESK. This CDR3 comprises 13 residues. This CDR3 is CASSPTGRETQYF. DNA of the CDR3: TGTGCCAGCAGCCCGACAGGGCGGGAGACCCAGTACTTC.

In this sample, this clone turned up once. This chain links TRBV28 with TRBJ2-1, with D perhaps TRBD2 (7 bases). This CDR3 spans 16 amino acids. Deletions cut 6 bases from V and 6 bases from J, with 21 bases between. From germline, CDR1 is MDHEN and CDR2 SYDVKM. CDR3 residues: CASSPKWGGSGNEQFF. CDR3 sequence (DNA): TGTGCCAGCAGCCCAAAGTGGGGGGGCTCTGGCAATGAGCAGTTCTTC.

This clone is a singleton in its sample. This sequence joins TRBV28 and TRBJ2-2, with TRBD2 matching 7 bases. Losses at the gene ends were 6 bases for V and 3 bases for J; bases not matched to a gene: 7. Germline values: CDR1 MDHEN, CDR2 SYDVKM. This CDR3 is 15 amino acids long. The CDR3 DNA follows: TGTGCCAGCAGGGTACTAGCGACGCACACCGGGGAGCTGTTTTTT. Encoded protein: CASRVLATHTGELFF.

The chain is built from TRBV6-5 and TRBJ1-3; 8 nucleotides align to TRBD1. This CDR3 contains 15 residues. Germline loops: CDR1 MNHEY, CDR2 SVGAGI. V shed 4 bases, J shed 3 bases, and the junction held 5 bases outside the gene matches. This CDR3 is CASSLTGGVGNTIYF. CDR3 nucleotide sequence: TGTGCCAGCAGTTTAACAGGGGGTGTTGGAAACACCATATATTTT.

This clone has a single count. The V gene is TRBV6-1, the J gene TRBJ2-1; D unclear. V was cut by 6 bases and J by 10 bases, with 10 bases left in between. CDR3 length: 11 amino acids. Germline lookup yields CDR1 MNHNS and CDR2 SASEGT. CDR3 residues: CASSIGVEQFF. The CDR3 DNA reads TGTGCCAGCAGCATAGGAGTAGAGCAGTTCTTC.

The chain employs TRBV6-6 and TRBJ2-5, with D possibly being TRBD2 (5 bases). Germline V gene sequence: CDR1 MNHNY, CDR2 SVGAGI (reference sequence). The CDR3 is 14 amino acids. The V end lost 0 bases, the J end lost 5 bases, and 10 bases lay between the germline ends. The CDR3 here is CASSYSGGVETQYF. The CDR3 bases are TGTGCCAGCAGTTACTCAGGAGGAGTGGAGACCCAGTACTTC.

V usage is TRBV19 and J usage is TRBJ2-1, with D perhaps matching TRBD1 (6 bases). Germline CDR1 is LNHDA and CDR2 is SQIVND (reference sequence). The CDR3 sequence is 16 residues long. V dropped 3 bases and J dropped 0 bases, with 12 bases sitting between them. This chain's CDR3 is CASSMNRARSYNEQFF. CDR3 nucleotide sequence: TGTGCCAGTAGTATGAACAGGGCCCGCTCCTACAATGAGCAGTTCTTC.

The sample holds one count of this clone. CDR3 sequence reads: CATGKGPYEQYF. The DNA of the CDR3 is TGTGCCACCGGGAAGGGTCCCTACGAGCAGTACTTC. This sequence joins TRBV27 and TRBJ2-7; TRBD2 is a possible D gene (5 bases). Trimming pared 10 bases from V and 2 bases from J, leaving 12 bases between. In germline, CDR1 is MNHEY, CDR2 SMNVEV (reference sequence). The CDR3 has 12 amino acids.

V is TRBV18 and J is TRBJ1-2, with a weak D call TRBD1 (5 bases). The CDR3 totals 14 residues. Germline-derived CDR1 and CDR2 are KGHSH and LQKENI. Trimming stripped 0 bases from V and 0 bases from J, with 5 bases between. CDR3 region: CASSPPTANYGYTF. CDR3 DNA sequence: TGTGCCAGCTCACCACCGACAGCTAACTATGGCTACACCTTC.

V and J are TRBV6-1 and TRBJ2-1; TRBD2 aligns across 9 bases. The germline CDR1 and CDR2 sequences are MNHNS and SASEGT. The CDR3 is 15 amino acids. V was pared by 1 base and J by 5 bases, with 3 bases of the junction left unmatched. The CDR3 here is CASSEGSGGHNEQFF. The CDR3 nucleotides are TGTGCCAGCAGTGAAGGTAGCGGGGGCCACAATGAGCAGTTCTTC.

The chain joins TRBV10-3 to TRBJ1-2, with 7 bases identical to TRBD1. The trim removed 3 bases at V and 7 bases at J, leaving 8 bases unmatched. CDR1 and CDR2 (germline): ENHRY, SYGVKD. There are 14 residues in the CDR3. In DNA, the CDR3 is TGTGCCATCAGTGAACCCGACAGGGCCCTTGGCTACACCTTC. It encodes CAISEPDRALGYTF.

This clone has ten or more counts. The chain links TRBV7-8 to TRBJ2-3; the D gene is possibly TRBD2 (5 bases). Germline assignment: CDR1 SGHVS and CDR2 FQNEAQ. V was shortened by 5 bases and J by 5 bases, with 11 bases between the two germline ends. The CDR3 has 13 residues. As DNA, the CDR3 is TGTGCCAGCAGCCCGCCCGGAGGAGATACGCAGTATTTT. Translation gives CASSPPGGDTQYF.

The chain links TRBV9 to TRBJ2-7, with 9 nucleotides matching TRBD2. CDR1 is SGDLS, CDR2 YYNGEE, per germline. J gave up 4 bases and V 7 bases, and 12 bases lay outside the gene matches. This CDR3 spans 15 amino acids. CDR3 loop: CASSPGWTSEYEQYF. CDR3 bases: TGTGCCAGCTCTCCTGGCTGGACTAGCGAGTACGAGCAGTACTTC.

The J gene is TRBJ1-5, the V gene TRBV28, with TRBD1 as a possible D gene (5 bases). The CDR3 has 15 residues. Germline V gene sequence: CDR1 MDHEN, CDR2 SYDVKM. Trimming removed 3 bases from V and 2 bases from J, with 11 bases in between. CDR3: CASSLLGAGNQPQHF. The DNA for the CDR3 is TGTGCCAGCAGTTTGTTAGGGGCAGGCAATCAGCCCCAGCATTTT.

The V call is TRBV2, the J call TRBJ2-5; 9 nucleotides agree with TRBD2. Trimming cost V 5 bases and J 5 bases; bases outside gene matches: 6. The germline gives CDR1 SNHLY, CDR2 FYNNEI. The CDR3 has 14 residues. The CDR3 loop reads CASSWAGGEETQYF. The CDR3 bases are TGTGCCAGCAGTTGGGCGGGGGGGGAGGAGACCCAGTACTTC.

V is TRBV5-1 and J is TRBJ2-7, with TRBD1 matching over 8 bases. The CDR3 has 14 residues. With V trimmed by 2 bases and J by 4 bases, 5 bases remained unmatched. Germline V lookup: CDR1 SGHRS, CDR2 YFSETQ. The CDR3: CASSFGQGGYEQYF. In DNA, the CDR3 is TGCGCCAGCAGCTTCGGACAGGGAGGATACGAGCAGTACTTC.

CDR3 region: CASSPGTAYEQYF. The CDR3 DNA follows: TGTGCCAGCTCACCTGGGACAGCTTACGAGCAGTACTTC. The chain has TRBV18 and TRBJ2-5; 7 nucleotides match TRBD1. The end of the DNA aligns better with TRBJ2-7, so the J call may be wrong. Germline CDR1 and CDR2: KGHSH and LQKENI. CDR3 length: 13 amino acids.

The chain joins TRBV5-1 to TRBJ1-4, with D hard to call. The CDR3 runs 14 residues. Trimming left V 0 bases short and J 3 bases short, with 6 bases between. Germline CDR1 SGHRS, CDR2 YFSETQ. The CDR3 sequence: CASSLGGPNEKLFF. DNA for the CDR3: TGCGCCAGCAGCTTGGGAGGCCCTAATGAAAAACTGTTTTTT. The full variable domain, completed using reference TRBV5-1 and TRBJ1-4, is KAGVTQTPRYLIKTRGQQVTLSCSPISGHRSVSWYQQTPGQGLQFLFEYFSETQRNKGNFPGRFSGRQFSNSRSEMNVSTLELGDSALYLCASSLGGPNEKLFFGSGTQLSVL.

The gene calls are TRBV4-2 and TRBJ2-1, with a weak D call TRBD2 (6 bases). CDR3 length equals 16 residues. Trimming removed 1 base at V and 7 bases at J, with 17 bases between. Germline V gene data show CDR1 as LGHNA and CDR2 as YNFKEQ. CDR3 amino acids: CASSQASGRDRNEQFF. CDR3 nucleotides: TGTGCCAGCAGCCAAGCCTCTGGGCGGGATCGGAATGAGCAGTTCTTC.

The chain recombines TRBV5-8 with TRBJ2-1, with 11 nucleotides matching TRBD1. CDR3 length equals 13 residues. V was pared by 4 bases and J by 8 bases, with 2 bases of the junction left unmatched. From germline, CDR1 is SGHTS and CDR2 YDEGEE. The CDR3 loop reads CASSKGQGDEQFF. CDR3 bases: TGTGCCAGCAGCAAGGGACAGGGGGATGAGCAGTTCTTC.

The J gene is TRBJ2-5, the V gene TRBV29-1, with D perhaps TRBD2 (6 bases). Germline V CDR1 and CDR2: SQVTM, ANQGSEA. V gave up 7 bases and J gave up 5 bases, with 8 bases separating them. This CDR3 spans 10 amino acids. In DNA form, the CDR3 reads TGCAGCGGTGGGGGGGAGACCCAGTACTTC. Translated: CSGGGETQYF.

The chain recombines TRBV25-1 with TRBJ2-5; 10 bases are a match to TRBD1. Germline CDR1 MGHDK, CDR2 SYGVNS. The CDR3 consists of 17 residues. J was trimmed by 4 bases and V by 6 bases; bases with no gene match: 14. This CDR3 reads CASSEPRERTGGETQYF. The CDR3 DNA reads TGTGCCAGCAGCGAACCACGAGAACGGACAGGGGGAGAGACCCAGTACTTC.

V usage is TRBV20-1 and J usage is TRBJ2-1; D not certain. With 5 bases removed from V and 8 bases from J, the gap between germline ends came to 7 bases. Looked up from germline, CDR1 is DFQATT and CDR2 is SNEGSKA (reference sequence). This CDR3 region has 10 residues. The CDR3 nucleotides are TGCAGTGCTTCTAGGTATGAGCAGTTCTTC. It translates to CSASRYEQFF.

A single count supports this clone. The chain couples TRBV19 to TRBJ1-5; 7 bases map to TRBD1. Germline-derived CDR1 and CDR2 are LNHDA and SQIVND (reference sequence). The CDR3 runs to 16 residues. The trim removed 1 base at V and 5 bases at J, leaving 8 bases unmatched. The CDR3 protein is CASSIALTGVDQPQHF. DNA for the CDR3: TGTGCCAGTAGTATAGCCTTAACAGGGGTTGATCAGCCCCAGCATTTT.

The rearrangement links TRBV30 to TRBJ2-5; D is unresolved. The CDR3 has 14 residues. The V and J ends lost 0 bases and 1 base respectively, with 9 bases between them. Germline V gives CDR1 GTSNPN, CDR2 SVGIG (reference sequence). The chain's CDR3 is CAWSVRVGQETQYF. As DNA, the CDR3 is TGTGCCTGGAGTGTTCGGGTTGGCCAAGAGACCCAGTACTTC.

V and J are TRBV4-1 and TRBJ2-5, with D hard to call. Germline V CDR1 and CDR2: MGHRA, YSYEKL. The CDR3 is made up of 15 amino acids. Trimming pared 3 bases from V and 5 bases from J, leaving 16 bases between. In DNA, the CDR3 is TGCGCCAGCAGCCACGCGCCCCAGGTTTTGGAGACCCAGTACTTC. The encoded protein is CASSHAPQVLETQYF.

The CDR3 coding sequence is TGTGCCAGCAGCCAAGATCCGAACGCCGGCGAGCAGTACTTC. Translation: CASSQDPNAGEQYF. The chain is built from TRBV4-2 and TRBJ2-7; D is undetermined. The CDR3 runs 14 residues. CDR1 is LGHNA, CDR2 YNFKEQ, per germline. V dropped 0 bases and J dropped 6 bases, with 12 bases sitting between them.

This clone was seen a handful of times. The V call is TRBV14, the J call TRBJ1-3; D call uncertain. Trimming pared 1 base from V and 5 bases from J, leaving 12 bases between. Germline V lookup: CDR1 SGHDN, CDR2 FVKESK. This CDR3 is built from 15 residues. CDR3 coding DNA: TGTGCCAGCAGCCAAGGCAGAGTGAGGAGAAACACCATATATTTT. Its translation is CASSQGRVRRNTIYF.

This clone has just a few counts. The rearrangement links TRBV5-5 to TRBJ2-1; 9 bases align to TRBD1. Germline assignment: CDR1 SGHKS and CDR2 YYEKEE (reference sequence). There are 16 residues in the CDR3. V trimming: 4 bases; J trimming: 7 bases; junction bases outside the gene matches: 12. CDR3: CASSLDAGTGWNEQFF. The CDR3, as DNA: TGTGCCAGCAGCCTGGATGCCGGGACAGGGTGGAATGAGCAGTTCTTC.

The V and J genes are TRBV7-9 and TRBJ1-4; D remains unclear. Trimming pared 2 bases from V and 6 bases from J, leaving 10 bases between. The germline CDR1 and CDR2 sequences are SEHNR and FQNEAQ (reference sequence). This CDR3 contains 14 residues. The DNA of the CDR3 is TGTGCCAGCAGCTTATCGGGGTGGGATGAAAAACTGTTTTTT. This encodes CASSLSGWDEKLFF.

The CDR3 loop is CASSLIRRGGAGELFF. The DNA for the CDR3 is TGTGCCAGCAGCTTAATCCGGCGGGGGGGGGCCGGGGAGCTGTTTTTT. The chain couples TRBV11-2 to TRBJ2-2, with 9 bases identical to TRBD2. Germline assignment: CDR1 SGHAT and CDR2 FQNNGV. The CDR3 totals 16 residues. The junction had 7 bases not matched to a gene; V was cut back by 2 bases and J by 6 bases.